This entry lists 16 T cell receptor beta chains sequenced from one sample in a study of metastatic and nonmetastatic thyroid tumors. TCRdb recomputed clones from the PCR reads via MiXCR. This table holds some 15,000 clones, about 22% found once. All patients reached thyroid surgery having received no treatment beforehand. The specimen was blood. Every receptor here comes from a female donor with papillary thyroid cancer or a benign thyroid nodule (not recorded which). Some clones in this sample may be carry-over from other donors' samples.

In its sample, this clone was seen many times. The J gene is TRBJ2-6, the V gene TRBV7-9, with D tentatively TRBD2 (5 bases). V lost 9 bases to trimming and J lost 0 bases, with 9 bases between them. Germline CDR1 reads SEHNR; CDR2 reads FQNEAQ (reference sequence). The CDR3 has 14 amino acids. This CDR3 reads CARAAGSGANVLTF. The CDR3, as DNA: TGTGCCAGGGCGGCGGGCTCTGGGGCCAACGTCCTGACTTTC.

Many counts were recorded for this clone. The chain is built from TRBV11-1 and TRBJ2-3; D not certain. Germline V gene data show CDR1 as SGHAT and CDR2 as FQDESV (reference sequence). This CDR3 region has 14 residues. Deletions cut 4 bases from V and 6 bases from J, with 14 bases between. The CDR3 region has the DNA TGTGCCAGCAGCTCGCCACACCAGGTGGATACGCAGTATTTT. Residues: CASSSPHQVDTQYF. Based on the CDR3 plus reference TRBV11-1 and TRBJ2-3, the full variable domain is EAEVAQSPRYKITEKSQAVAFWCDPISGHATLYWYRQILGQGPELLVQFQDESVVDDSQLPKDRFSAERLKGVDSTLKIQPAELGDSAMYLCASSSPHQVDTQYFGPGTRLTVL.

This chain uses TRBV7-2 with TRBJ2-3; D is perhaps TRBD1 (5 bases). Germline V lookup: CDR1 SGHTA, CDR2 FQGNSA. V lost 4 bases, J lost 3 bases, and 8 bases lay in between. The CDR3 is 13 amino acids. For the CDR3, the DNA is TGTGCCAGCAGCTACAGACAGACAGATACGCAGTATTTT. Translated, it gives CASSYRQTDTQYF.

DNA for the CDR3: TGTGCCAGCAGTTACTTGAGGTCGTCCTACGAGCAGTACTTC. Translated: CASSYLRSSYEQYF. J is TRBJ2-7 and V is TRBV6-5, with D unclear. The CDR3 has 14 residues. CDR1 and CDR2 from the germline V gene are MNHEY and SVGAGI. V shed 1 base and J shed 1 base, with 8 bases lying between them.

This clone has ten or more counts. CDR3 sequence reads: CASSPGRPGSNQPQHF. The CDR3 DNA reads as TGTGCCAGCAGCCCAGGTCGTCCCGGTAGCAATCAGCCCCAGCATTTT. V is TRBV5-4 and J is TRBJ1-5; no firm D call. Germline V gene sequence: CDR1 SGHNT, CDR2 YYREEE (reference sequence). The CDR3 is 16 amino acids. Trimming took off 4 bases at V and 0 bases at J, with 14 bases between the two ends.

This clone was counted at least ten times. The rearrangement joins TRBV6-2 or TRBV6-3 to TRBJ2-5; the match to TRBD1 covers 7 bases. The CDR3 spans 14 residues. Losses at the gene ends were 5 bases for V and 2 bases for J; bases not matched to a gene: 5. Germline CDR1 is MNHEY and CDR2 is SVGEGT. CDR3 in amino acids: CASSPTGLQETQYF. The CDR3 nucleotides read TGTGCCAGCAGTCCGACAGGGTTACAAGAGACCCAGTACTTC.

Note on this clone: Relative to the germline gene, one junction end is altered; a read error may explain this. CDR3 nucleotide sequence: TGCGCCAGCAGTACCATACAGGGAGAAGGTGAAAAACTGTTTTTT. This codes for CASSTIQGEGEKLFF. The gene calls are TRBV2 and TRBJ1-4; the D gene is possibly TRBD1 (6 bases). Germline lookup yields CDR1 SNHLY and CDR2 FYNNEI. The CDR3 totals 15 residues.

The gene calls are TRBV6-2 or TRBV6-3 and TRBJ2-2; D possibly matches TRBD1 or TRBD2 (5 bases each). V lost 6 bases and J lost 6, with 26 bases in between. CDR1 and CDR2 (germline): MNHEY, SVGEGT. This CDR3 has 18 residues. This CDR3 is CASRPDGTHSTVAGELFF. The CDR3 DNA is TGTGCCAGCAGACCGGACGGGACCCATTCAACAGTCGCCGGGGAGCTGTTTTTT.

This clone came up many times. The J gene is TRBJ2-5, the V gene TRBV18; tentatively, D is TRBD1 (5 bases). V was clipped by 6 bases and J by 1 base, with 12 bases between them. The CDR3 extends over 14 amino acids. The germline gives CDR1 KGHSH, CDR2 LQKENI. DNA of the CDR3: TGTGCCAGCTCCCCGATCCAGGGCCAAGAGACCCAGTACTTC. Protein: CASSPIQGQETQYF.

This clone was observed a handful of times. The chain recombines TRBV10-1 with TRBJ2-2, with TRBD2 matching over 11 bases. Germline CDR1 reads WNHNN; CDR2 reads SYGVQD (reference sequence). The ends lost 4 bases at V and 5 bases at J; junction bases unmatched: 6. This CDR3 spans 16 amino acids. This CDR3 is CASSVLAGGNTGELFF. CDR3 bases: TGCGCCAGCAGTGTTCTAGCGGGGGGTAATACCGGGGAGCTGTTTTTT.

This clone was found many times. CDR3 residues: CASSTIQGGGEKLFF. In DNA form, the CDR3 reads TGTGCCAGCAGTACCATACAGGGAGGAGGTGAAAAACTGTTTTTT. V is TRBV2 and J is TRBJ1-4, with D possibly matching TRBD1 (6 bases). V was pared by 5 bases and J by 7 bases, with 17 bases between. Germline V CDR1 and CDR2: SNHLY, FYNNEI. The CDR3 is 15 amino acids.

This clone was counted many times. The rearrangement joins TRBV20-1 to TRBJ1-4; no firm D call. V dropped 3 bases and J dropped 3 bases, with 8 bases sitting between them. The CDR3 contains 13 residues. The germline gives CDR1 DFQATT, CDR2 SNEGSKA (reference sequence). CDR3: CSASVTSNEKLFF. The CDR3, as DNA: TGCAGTGCTAGTGTTACGTCTAATGAAAAACTGTTTTTT.

The rearrangement links TRBV20-1 to TRBJ2-1, with TRBD2 matching 10 bases. The CDR3 covers 15 residues. CDR1 and CDR2 (germline): DFQATT, SNEGSKA (reference sequence). The V gene end was trimmed by 2 bases and the J gene end by 3 bases; junction bases not matched to a gene: 4. The CDR3, as DNA: TGCAGTGCTAGACCGAGCGGGAGGGACTACAATGAGCAGTTCTTC. Translation gives CSARPSGRDYNEQFF.

This chain links TRBV19 with TRBJ1-1; no definite D call. Trimming removed 5 bases from V and 3 bases from J, with 19 bases in between. Germline-derived CDR1 and CDR2 are LNHDA and SQIVND (reference sequence). The CDR3 is made up of 16 amino acids. As DNA, the CDR3 is TGTGCCAGTAGTCCCTACCCCCAGTCTTGGTACACTGAAGCTTTCTTT. Translation gives CASSPYPQSWYTEAFF.

This clone showed up just a few times. This rearrangement joins TRBV6-4 to TRBJ2-7, with 7 bases fitting TRBD2. The V segment lost 5 bases and the J segment 4 bases; nucleotides outside the gene matches: 14. CDR1 MRHNA and CDR2 SNTAGT come from the germline V gene. The CDR3 is 16 amino acids. CDR3 sequence (DNA): TGTGCCAGCAGTTACCTCCGGGACTACCTCCCGTACGAGCAGTACGTC. Its protein is CASSYLRDYLPYEQYV.

V usage is TRBV11-2 and J usage is TRBJ2-7, with D hard to call. Germline CDR1 SGHAT, CDR2 FQNNGV. There are 13 residues in the CDR3. Trimming stripped 3 bases from V and 5 bases from J, with 11 bases between. CDR3: CASSLSSTHEQYF. CDR3 sequence (DNA): TGTGCCAGCAGCTTGTCTAGTACCCACGAGCAGTACTTC.